What follows are 21 T cell receptor beta chains derived from one specimen sequenced in a study of T cells after yellow fever vaccination. Each CDR3 protein is one row after TCRdb ran MiXCR on the 5' RACE reads. The sample contains roughly 120,000 distinct CDR3 sequences, about 7% of which appear only once. The sequences come from CD4+ T cells sorted from PBMCs, collected roughly 10 days after the first yellow fever vaccination. These receptor sequences come from a man younger than 35 who received the YFV17D yellow fever vaccine.

This chain's CDR3 is CASTGGHSNQPQHF. The CDR3 DNA reads as TGTGCCAGTACCGGCGGGCATAGCAATCAGCCCCAGCATTTT. The chain couples TRBV19 to TRBJ1-5; D gene unclear. Germline assignment: CDR1 LNHDA and CDR2 SQIVND (reference sequence). The CDR3 consists of 14 residues. Trimming stripped 7 bases from V and 0 bases from J, with 10 bases between.

This clonotype was picked up many times. V is TRBV7-9 and J is TRBJ2-1, with 7 bases identical to TRBD1. CDR3 length: 15 residues. With V trimmed by 5 bases and J by 5 bases, 9 bases remained unmatched. Germline lookup yields CDR1 SEHNR and CDR2 FQNEAQ (reference sequence). The CDR3 coding sequence is TGTGCCAGCAGCATTGGATGGGACAGAGACAATGAGCAGTTCTTC. It yields the protein CASSIGWDRDNEQFF.

This clonotype was observed many times. The CDR3 coding sequence is TGCGCCAGCCAACGACTAGCGGGGGTCAATGAGCAGTTCTTC. Its protein product is CASQRLAGVNEQFF. The J gene is TRBJ2-1, the V gene TRBV5-1, with 12 bases fitting TRBD2. The CDR3 runs to 14 residues. The V and J ends lost 7 bases and 6 bases, in that order; junction bases with no gene match: 5. CDR1 is SGHRS, CDR2 YFSETQ, per germline.

V usage is TRBV10-3 and J usage is TRBJ2-5; 8 bases are shared with TRBD1. V gave up 8 bases and J gave up 5 bases; unmatched junction bases: 7. CDR3 length equals 13 residues. Looked up from germline, CDR1 is ENHRY and CDR2 is SYGVKD. CDR3 protein: CAISTGVGETQYF. Here the CDR3 DNA reads TGTGCCATCTCGACAGGGGTAGGCGAGACCCAGTACTTC.

The chain employs TRBV5-4 and TRBJ1-2; perhaps TRBD1 as D (5 bases). The V and J ends lost 1 base and 2 bases respectively, with 12 bases between them. Per the germline V gene, CDR1 is SGHNT and CDR2 is YYREEE (reference sequence). The CDR3 contains 15 residues. The CDR3 nucleotides are TGTGCCAGCAGCTTGAGGGGCGCTGGGAACTATGGCTACACCTTC. It codes for CASSLRGAGNYGYTF.

The chain links TRBV5-1 to TRBJ1-4, with 7 bases lining up with TRBD1. The V gene's germline CDR1 is SGHRS and CDR2 YFSETQ. The length of the CDR3 is 17 residues. V was pared by 2 bases and J by 5 bases, with 12 bases of the junction left unmatched. This chain's CDR3 is CASSLSPGTDRNEKLFF. The DNA of the CDR3 is TGCGCCAGCAGCTTAAGCCCCGGGACAGATCGGAATGAAAAACTGTTTTTT.

With regard to this clonotype: One junction end does not reproduce the germline sequence, and a read error may be involved. The chain has TRBV5-4 and TRBJ2-2, with D maybe TRBD1 (5 bases). CDR1 and CDR2 from the germline V gene are SGHNT and YYREEE (reference sequence). The CDR3 is made up of 15 amino acids. Here the CDR3 reads CASSPGGAKTGELFF. The CDR3 DNA is TGTGCCAGCAGCCCCGGTGGGGCGAAAACCGGGGAGCTGTTTTTT.

CDR3: CAIRGGQGTSYNEQFF. CDR3 DNA sequence: TGTGCCATCCGGGGGGGGCAGGGGACGTCTTACAATGAGCAGTTCTTC. The chain links TRBV10-3 to TRBJ2-1; 8 positions match TRBD2. Trimming cost V 8 bases and J 4 bases; bases outside gene matches: 13. Germline V gene lookup returns CDR1 ENHRY and CDR2 SYGVKD. The CDR3 totals 16 residues.

Concerning this clonotype: This may arise from a read error, as a much more abundant clone is one base away. The J gene is TRBJ2-2, the V gene TRBV6-2 or TRBV6-3; 9 nucleotides align to TRBD2. In germline, CDR1 is MNHEY, CDR2 SVGEGT. With 6 bases clipped from V and 9 bases from J, the junction kept 14 bases outside the gene matches. This CDR3 contains 16 residues. CDR3 DNA sequence: TGTGCCAGCAGAGAGCTAGCGGGGTCCGGCATACGGGAGCTGTTTTTT. Translation gives CASRELAGSGIRELFF.

This chain links TRBV10-3 with TRBJ2-5; 11 bases are a match to TRBD2. The CDR3 runs to 15 residues. V dropped 6 bases and J dropped 5; count of bases not matched to a gene: 8. The V gene's germline CDR1 is ENHRY and CDR2 SYGVKD. CDR3 DNA sequence: TGTGCCATCAGCGAACTAGCGGGGGAAGGGGAGACCCAGTACTTC. Its protein product is CAISELAGEGETQYF.

This clonotype was recorded at least ten times. V gene TRBV3-1 combines with J gene TRBJ2-7; D is unclear. Germline CDR1 is LGHDT and CDR2 is YNNKEL (reference sequence). V lost 5 bases and J 5 bases, leaving 10 bases between the germline ends. This CDR3 is built from 12 residues. CDR3 nucleotides: TGTGCCAGCAGCGAAAGTCTTAACGAGCAGTACTTC. Its protein is CASSESLNEQYF.

The table lists this clonotype with many counts. The chain combines TRBV20-1 with TRBJ2-5; TRBD2 aligns across 10 bases. Trimming cost V 5 bases and J 5 bases; bases outside gene matches: 8. CDR1 and CDR2 from the germline V gene are DFQATT and SNEGSKA (reference sequence). This CDR3 region has 14 residues. CDR3 residues: CSALSGGAGETQYF. The CDR3 nucleotides read TGCAGTGCTTTAAGCGGGGGGGCCGGTGAGACCCAGTACTTC.

This clonotype appeared many times. CDR3 region: CASSLRTTQETQYF. The CDR3 nucleotides read TGTGCCAGCAGCTTAAGGACAACCCAAGAGACCCAGTACTTC. The chain joins TRBV11-2 to TRBJ2-5, with D tentatively TRBD1 (5 bases). The V end was cut by 2 bases, the J end by 1 base, with 8 bases between. The germline CDR1 and CDR2 sequences are SGHAT and FQNNGV. This CDR3 contains 14 residues.

At least ten counts were recorded for this clonotype. This rearrangement joins TRBV20-1 to TRBJ2-1; 9 bases map to TRBD1. CDR1 and CDR2 from the germline V gene are DFQATT and SNEGSKA (reference sequence). V shed 6 bases, J shed 9 bases, and the junction held 12 bases outside the gene matches. This CDR3 region has 14 residues. The CDR3 DNA reads TGCAGTGCCCTCGCCGGGACAGGGATAGGTGAGCAGTTCTTC. Amino acids: CSALAGTGIGEQFF.

This clonotype has ten or more counts. The rearrangement links TRBV30 to TRBJ1-1; no clear D gene. The germline V gene encodes CDR1 GTSNPN and CDR2 SVGIG (reference sequence). The CDR3 contains 13 residues. Trimming left V 0 bases short and J 4 bases short, with 9 bases between. CDR3 in DNA: TGTGCCTGGAGTGTATCGTGGGCCACTGAAGCTTTCTTT. It specifies CAWSVSWATEAFF.

In this sample, this clonotype turned up many times. This chain connects TRBV3-1 to TRBJ2-4; D is unclear. Trimming took 0 bases from V and 6 from J, leaving 12 bases between them. Per the germline V gene, CDR1 is LGHDT and CDR2 is YNNKEL (reference sequence). The CDR3 length is 15 residues. CDR3 residues: CASSQDLSWGNIQYF. The CDR3 nucleotides are TGTGCCAGCAGCCAAGATCTCTCCTGGGGAAACATTCAGTACTTC. The variable domain in full, with the rest retrieved from reference TRBV3-1 and TRBJ2-4, is DTAVSQTPKYLVTQMGNDKSIKCEQNLGHDTMYWYKQDSKKFLKIMFSYNNKELIINETVPNRFSPKSPDKAHLNLHINSLELGDSAVYFCASSQDLSWGNIQYFGAGTRLSVL.

This clonotype has a count of ten or more. The chain employs TRBV4-2 and TRBJ2-1; 10 bases match TRBD2. Looked up from germline, CDR1 is LGHNA and CDR2 is YNFKEQ. The CDR3 length is 17 residues. V lost 4 bases, J lost 7 bases, and 13 bases stayed unmatched. For the CDR3, the DNA is TGTGCCAGCAGCCCGAGGACGGGAGCGGGGGGGCCAAATGAGCAGTTCTTC. This translates into CASSPRTGAGGPNEQFF.

There are many counts of this clonotype. The chain has TRBV28 and TRBJ2-3; TRBD2 agrees at 11 bases. Germline CDR1 reads MDHEN; CDR2 reads SYDVKM. The ends lost 3 bases at V and 2 bases at J; junction bases unmatched: 7. The CDR3 has 17 amino acids. The CDR3: CASSFSLAGGLTDTQYF. The CDR3 region has the DNA TGTGCCAGCAGTTTTTCTCTAGCGGGGGGTCTCACAGATACGCAGTATTTT.

This clonotype was picked up many times. The chain recombines TRBV10-3 with TRBJ2-2; the D gene is possibly TRBD2 (7 bases). The CDR3 contains 14 residues. V lost 7 bases and J lost 5, with 14 bases in between. CDR1 and CDR2 (germline): ENHRY, SYGVKD. In DNA form, the CDR3 reads TGTGCCATCAAAACGGGGGGCAATACCGGGGAGCTGTTTTTT. It translates to CAIKTGGNTGELFF.

This clonotype was counted between two and nine times. The chain combines TRBV6-5 with TRBJ1-2; D uncertain. Trimming stripped 2 bases from V and 0 bases from J, with 4 bases between. There are 13 residues in the CDR3. CDR1 is MNHEY and CDR2 is SVGAGI in the germline V gene. The DNA for the CDR3 is TGTGCCAGCAGTTACGTAGCTAACTATGGCTACACCTTC. Its protein is CASSYVANYGYTF.

Ten or more counts support this clonotype. A junction end diverges from the germline sequence, so it may reflect a read error. The rearrangement uses TRBV20-1 and TRBJ2-3; D unclear. Germline CDR1 and CDR2: DFQATT and SNEGSKA (reference sequence). The length of the CDR3 is 12 residues. The CDR3 DNA reads as TGCAGTGCTCCCCATAGCATAGATACGCAGTATTTT. Its protein product is CSAPHSIDTQYF.